This T cell receptor (beta chain) was recovered during a study of PD-L1 blockade in urothelial cancer. At the level of the study: When tumor samples were examined, their median T cell count was 1,402.

In its sample, this clone was seen many times. TCRdb keeps only in-frame clones here, not all; method: immunoSEQ multiplex PCR. This sample yields just over 35,000 clones, of which approximately 34% are seen a single time; around 8.9% belongs to the top ten. The CDR3 length is 15 residues. Germline V gene lookup returns CDR1 SGHNT and CDR2 YENEEA. V was cut by 5 bases and J by 7 bases, with 15 bases left in between. The chain combines TRBV11-3 with TRBJ1-6, with D tentatively TRBD1 (5 bases). The starting material was tumor tissue, obtained before atezolizumab (anti-PD-L1) treatment. The source is a man aged 55 to 70 with urothelial cancer. CDR3 bases: TGTGCCAGCAGCACACGGGGAGGGGAGAATTCACCCCTCCACTTT. As protein: CASSTRGGENSPLHF. Full variable domain (remainder filled in from reference TRBV11-3 and TRBJ1-6): EAGVVQSPRYKIIEKKQPVAFWCNPISGHNTLYWYLQNLGQGPELLIRYENEEAVDDSQLPKDRFSAERLKGVDSTLKIQPAELGDSAVYLCASSTRGGENSPLHFGNGTRLTVT.